The rows below give T cell receptor beta chains drawn from one sample of a study of cytomegalovirus exposure and HLA in healthy donors. Sequenced by immunoSEQ multiplex PCR; TCRdb stores in-frame clones only, minus some. The data contain some 240,000 clones, 70% to 85% of them singletons. Sequences were obtained from PBMCs. The receptors here all came from a male donor in good health and CMV-seronegative. Both conserved end residues are part of each CDR3. D genes are given only for firm matches. Size values are once, few and many counts, or a class for expanded clones, and some rows have none.

J gene	V gene	D gene	clone size	CDR3 protein	CDR3 DNA
TRBJ2-1	TRBV9	TRBD2	-	CASTASGTPDGEQFF	TGTGCCAGCACCGCTAGCGGGACTCCCGACGGGGAGCAGTTCTTC
TRBJ2-5	TRBV20-1	TRBD2	-	CSARGSGRGYF	TGCAGTGCTAGGGGTAGCGGGAGAGGGTACTTC
TRBJ2-7	TRBV5-8	TRBD1	-	CASSMTGISYEQYF	TGTGCCAGCAGCATGACAGGGATCTCCTACGAGCAGTACTTC
TRBJ2-1	TRBV19	-	-	CASSSGILPSYNEQFF	TGTGCCAGTAGTTCAGGGATCCTTCCCTCCTACAATGAGCAGTTCTTC
TRBJ1-5	TRBV7-8	-	-	CASSQLRGNQPQHF	TGTGCCAGCAGCCAGCTGAGGGGCAATCAGCCCCAGCATTTT
TRBJ1-4	TRBV5-1	-	few	CASSLDSYLNEKLFF	TGCGCCAGCAGCCTGGACAGTTACCTTAATGAAAAACTGTTTTTT
TRBJ2-7	TRBV6-1	-	once	CASSGREAYEQYF	TGTGCCAGCTCGGGAAGGGAGGCCTACGAGCAGTACTTC
TRBJ2-7	TRBV9	-	-	CASTPSGGSGEQYF	TGTGCCAGCACCCCCTCCGGTGGATCCGGGGAGCAGTACTTC
TRBJ2-7	TRBV5-4	TRBD1	-	CASSYGTGGYEQYF	TGTGCCAGCAGCTACGGGACAGGGGGCTACGAGCAGTACTTC
TRBJ2-7	TRBV7-9	-	-	CASTLGSEQYF	TGTGCCAGCACCCTAGGAAGCGAGCAGTACTTC
TRBJ2-3	TRBV6-1	TRBD1	once	CASSDGPGGASDTQYF	TGTGCCAGCAGTGATGGCCCAGGGGGCGCGTCAGATACGCAGTATTTT
TRBJ1-2	TRBV5-1	-	-	CASSLMEGANYGYTF	TGCGCCAGCAGCTTGATGGAGGGCGCTAACTATGGCTACACCTTC
TRBJ2-2	TRBV7-3	-	few	CASSVSTGELFF	TGTGCCAGCAGCGTGAGCACCGGGGAGCTGTTTTTT
TRBJ2-3	TRBV7-9	-	-	CASSLVSDTQYF	TGTGCCAGCAGCCTTGTTTCTGATACGCAGTATTTT
TRBJ1-3	TRBV28	-	many	CASSPRGRGRNTIYF	TGTGCCAGCAGTCCCCGCGGCAGAGGAAGAAACACCATATATTTT
TRBJ1-1	TRBV7-8	-	-	CASSPTGGLVNTEAFF	TGTGCCAGCAGCCCAACCGGGGGGCTAGTGAACACTGAAGCTTTCTTT
TRBJ1-3	TRBV9	TRBD1	-	CASSVAQGKANTIYF	TGTGCCAGCAGCGTAGCACAGGGGAAGGCGAACACCATATATTTT
TRBJ2-7	TRBV5-1	-	-	CASSFLDEQYF	TGCGCCAGCAGCTTCCTTGACGAGCAGTACTTC
TRBJ2-1	TRBV5-1	TRBD2	-	CASSSKGLAGINEQFF	TGCGCCAGCAGCTCGAAAGGACTAGCGGGAATCAATGAGCAGTTCTTC
TRBJ1-1	TRBV7-8	TRBD1	once	CASSLPDRGLTEAFF	TGTGCCAGCAGCTTACCCGACAGGGGGCTCACTGAAGCTTTCTTT
TRBJ2-1	TRBV6-4	-	once	CASRMTAMSSYNEQFF	TGTGCCAGCAGAATGACTGCGATGAGCTCCTACAATGAGCAGTTCTTC
TRBJ2-7	TRBV10-3	TRBD1	-	CAISEGTGSYEQYF	TGTGCCATCAGTGAGGGGACAGGGTCCTACGAGCAGTACTTC
TRBJ2-1	TRBV7-9	TRBD1	-	CASSARTGVGDEQFF	TGTGCCAGCAGCGCTCGGACAGGGGTTGGCGATGAGCAGTTCTTC
TRBJ1-2	TRBV5-4	TRBD1	-	CASSEAKTGGNGYTF	TGTGCCAGCAGCGAAGCAAAGACAGGGGGTAATGGCTACACCTTC
TRBJ1-2	TRBV5-1	TRBD1	-	CASSRTGNEGGYTF	TGCGCCAGCAGCCGGACAGGGAACGAGGGTGGCTACACCTTC
TRBJ1-6	TRBV30	-	few	CAWLGASSYNSPLHF	TGTGCCTGGCTAGGCGCGAGCTCCTATAATTCACCCCTCCACTTT
TRBJ2-3	TRBV18	-	-	CASSPKRGLMVDTQYF	TGTGCCAGCTCACCTAAGCGTGGACTGATGGTAGATACGCAGTATTTT
TRBJ1-4	TRBV28	TRBD1	-	CASGLQQGLNEKLFF	TGTGCCAGCGGCTTACAACAGGGGCTTAATGAAAAACTGTTTTTT
TRBJ2-3	TRBV5-1	-	few	CASSEGHPTDTQYF	TGCGCCAGCAGCGAGGGACACCCCACAGATACGCAGTATTTT
TRBJ2-5	TRBV5-4	-	-	CASSQQSGVQETQYF	TGTGCCAGCAGCCAACAAAGCGGCGTCCAAGAGACCCAGTACTTC
TRBJ2-5	TRBV27	-	-	CASSFLGSRETQYF	TGTGCCAGCAGTTTCTTGGGGAGTCGAGAGACCCAGTACTTC
TRBJ1-2	TRBV2	TRBD1	-	CASSLQGANYGYTF	TGTGCCAGCAGCTTACAGGGGGCTAACTATGGCTACACCTTC
TRBJ2-5	TRBV18	-	-	CASSIKETQYF	TGTGCCAGCTCAATCAAAGAGACCCAGTACTTC
TRBJ2-7	TRBV5-4	-	-	CASSLVGQYEQYF	TGTGCCAGCAGCTTGGTGGGACAATACGAGCAGTACTTC
TRBJ2-2	TRBV30	TRBD2	few	CAFRKGGRTGELFF	TGTGCCTTTAGGAAGGGAGGGCGAACCGGGGAGCTGTTTTTT
TRBJ2-3	TRBV5-1	TRBD2	few	CASSLVGTSRTDTQYF	TGCGCCAGCAGCTTGGTGGGGACTAGCCGGACAGATACGCAGTATTTT
TRBJ2-6	TRBV5-8	-	-	CASSLSGSGANVLTF	TGTGCCAGCAGCTTGTCGGGCTCTGGGGCCAACGTCCTGACTTTC
TRBJ2-7	TRBV19	TRBD1	-	CASSILAGQGTYEQYF	TGTGCCAGTAGTATATTAGCGGGACAGGGGACATACGAGCAGTACTTC
TRBJ2-7	TRBV18	TRBD2	once	CASSSRLLAGDGREQYF	TGTGCCAGCTCATCCCGGTTACTAGCGGGAGACGGTCGCGAGCAGTACTTC
TRBJ1-2	TRBV27	-	-	CASSTTGMGGYTF	TGTGCCAGCAGTACCACAGGGATGGGTGGCTACACCTTC
TRBJ2-2	TRBV4-1	TRBD2	-	CASSPAGTSLVRAGELFF	TGCGCCAGCAGCCCTGCCGGGACTAGCCTAGTTCGGGCCGGGGAGCTGTTTTTT
TRBJ2-7	TRBV6-6	-	-	CASSPTSYEQYF	TGTGCCAGCAGCCCTACCTCCTACGAGCAGTACTTC
TRBJ2-1	TRBV11-2	-	-	CASSPRGRSSYNEQFF	TGTGCCAGCAGTCCTAGAGGCCGGTCCTCCTACAATGAGCAGTTCTTC
TRBJ1-5	TRBV18	-	-	CASSPGQHSNQPQHF	TGTGCCAGCTCACCAGGGCAGCATAGCAATCAGCCCCAGCATTTT
TRBJ2-1	TRBV9	-	once	CASSVAEPNEQFF	TGTGCCAGCAGCGTCGCAGAACCTAATGAGCAGTTCTTC
TRBJ2-7	TRBV5-4	-	-	CASSLDSTSYEQYF	TGTGCCAGCAGCTTGGATAGCACTTCCTACGAGCAGTACTTC
TRBJ2-6	TRBV19	TRBD2	-	CASSAFGTSGTSGANVLTF	TGTGCCAGTAGTGCGTTCGGGACTAGCGGAACCTCTGGGGCCAACGTCCTGACTTTC
TRBJ1-1	TRBV19	-	-	CASSRTGPTTVRGFF	TGTGCCAGTAGTAGGACCGGGCCAACGACCGTCCGGGGTTTCTTT
TRBJ2-7	TRBV6-1	TRBD2	-	CASSEVSASGRWEQYF	TGTGCCAGCAGTGAAGTTTCGGCTAGCGGGAGGTGGGAGCAGTACTTC
TRBJ1-1	TRBV19	TRBD1	-	CASSIRNRGARAEAFF	TGTGCCAGTAGTATTAGGAACAGGGGGGCTAGGGCTGAAGCTTTCTTT
TRBJ1-6	TRBV7-8	TRBD1	-	CASSLQGSDSPLHF	TGTGCCAGCAGCCTACAGGGGTCGGATTCACCCCTCCACTTT
TRBJ2-5	TRBV12-5	TRBD2	-	CASDRSWGGEETQYF	TGTGCTAGTGACAGAAGCTGGGGGGGGGAAGAGACCCAGTACTTC
TRBJ2-1	TRBV7-6	-	once	CASSLRVRTQGRFVEQFF	TGTGCCAGCAGCTTAAGAGTGAGGACGCAGGGGCGTTTTGTAGAGCAGTTCTTC
TRBJ1-2	TRBV5-4	-	-	CASSLGGSIRNYGYTF	TGTGCCAGCAGCTTGGGCGGGTCGATTCGAAACTATGGCTACACCTTC
TRBJ2-1	TRBV27	TRBD1	-	CATRTGGRNEQFF	TGTGCCACCCGGACAGGGGGAAGGAATGAGCAGTTCTTC
TRBJ2-5	TRBV27	-	once	CASSLSRVSGETQYF	TGTGCCAGCAGTTTATCGAGGGTGTCGGGAGAGACCCAGTACTTC
TRBJ2-1	TRBV7-7	TRBD2	-	CASSTGGNNEQFF	TGTGCCAGCAGCACGGGAGGGAACAATGAGCAGTTCTTC
TRBJ2-5	TRBV30	TRBD1	-	CAWSTGQGGETQYF	TGTGCCTGGAGTACAGGACAGGGGGGAGAGACCCAGTACTTC
TRBJ2-5	TRBV5-1	TRBD2	-	CASSLPGGGETQYF	TGCGCCAGCAGCTTACCGGGAGGGGGGGAGACCCAGTACTTC
TRBJ2-1	TRBV6-5	-	-	CASRTGTYEQFF	TGTGCCAGCAGAACCGGGACATATGAGCAGTTCTTC